Listed here are 9 T cell receptor beta chains from one sample, sequenced in a study of neurological immune-mediated disorders. As to time point: longitudinal time-point 1 (baseline). Using its own MiXCR run on the 5' RACE reads, TCRdb lists one record per CDR3 protein. The sample has tens of thousands of distinct CDR3 sequences, approximately 15% seen once; the top ten hold about 4.5%. The specimen sequenced was PBMCs. Source of these receptors: a female donor with HTLV-1-associated myelopathy (HAM/TSP).

The rearrangement links TRBV5-1 to TRBJ1-3; 7 positions agree with TRBD1. Germline CDR1 SGHRS, CDR2 YFSETQ. The trim removed 0 bases at V and 3 bases at J, leaving 6 bases unmatched. The CDR3 totals 16 residues. The CDR3 sequence is CASSLEGATRGNTIYF. CDR3 DNA sequence: TGCGCCAGCAGCTTGGAGGGGGCTACACGTGGAAACACCATATATTTT.

This clonotype was observed at least ten times. The chain couples TRBV5-1 to TRBJ2-7; 9 positions agree with TRBD2. CDR3 size: 14 residues. The trim removed 1 base at V and 7 bases at J, leaving 6 bases unmatched. Germline lookup yields CDR1 SGHRS and CDR2 YFSETQ. The CDR3: CASSLTSGPWEQYF. The CDR3 DNA reads TGCGCCAGCAGCTTGACTAGCGGGCCTTGGGAGCAGTACTTC.

This chain connects TRBV5-1 to TRBJ2-3; TRBD1 matches at 7 bases. The CDR3 has 14 amino acids. Germline CDR1 is SGHRS and CDR2 is YFSETQ. J was trimmed by 2 bases and V by 3 bases; bases with no gene match: 3. Written as DNA, the CDR3 is TGCGCCAGCAGCTCAGGACAGGTCACAGATACGCAGTATTTT. It encodes CASSSGQVTDTQYF. The whole variable domain, remainder taken from reference TRBV5-1 and TRBJ2-3, is KAGVTQTPRYLIKTRGQQVTLSCSPISGHRSVSWYQQTPGQGLQFLFEYFSETQRNKGNFPGRFSGRQFSNSRSEMNVSTLELGDSALYLCASSSGQVTDTQYFGPGTRLTVL.

This clonotype has at least ten counts. A read error is likely, as this CDR3 ends without the conserved phenylalanine or tryptophan. The limits of the CDR3 on the DNA are not certain, so only TCRdb's listed CDR3 is given. The rearrangement joins TRBV28 to TRBJ1-1; the table's D call, TRBD1, has no DNA check behind it. Including both end residues, the CDR3 is 13 amino acids long. CDR1 and CDR2 (germline): MDHEN, SYDVKM. The CDR3 reads CASRDSGGQTLYV.

Remarks on this clonotype: Given a much more abundant clone one base away, this may be a read error. This chain links TRBV13 with TRBJ2-2, with a weak D call TRBD2 (5 bases). The CDR3 covers 13 residues. CDR1 and CDR2 (germline): PRHDT, FYEKMQ (reference sequence). The DNA of the CDR3 is TGTGCCAGCAGCTTTCCCGAAGCCGGGGAGCAGTTTTTT. Translation gives CASSFPEAGEQFF.

The table lists this clonotype with many counts. This chain links TRBV10-3 with TRBJ2-7; 9 nucleotides agree with TRBD1. This CDR3 is built from 15 residues. V shed 6 bases, J shed 6 bases, and the junction held 12 bases outside the gene matches. Per germline, CDR1 ENHRY and CDR2 SYGVKD. The CDR3 DNA is TGTGCCATCAGCCTACTCCGGGACAGGGAAGGCGAGCAGTACTTC. It translates to CAISLLRDREGEQYF.

This clonotype was detected ten times or more. The V gene is TRBV24-1, the J gene TRBJ2-5; 10 bases agree with TRBD1. The ends lost 7 bases at V and 5 bases at J; junction bases unmatched: 6. The CDR3 has 14 amino acids. In germline, CDR1 is KGHDR, CDR2 SFDVKD. CDR3 sequence: CATSETGGHETQYF. The DNA for the CDR3 is TGTGCCACCAGCGAGACAGGGGGCCACGAGACCCAGTACTTC.

This clonotype showed up many times. This rearrangement joins TRBV21-1 to TRBJ2-7; the table's D call, TRBD1, was not checked against the DNA. TRBV21-1 is a pseudogene. The CDR3 is 13 amino acids. The CDR3 protein is CASNRDVTYEQYF. In nucleotides, the CDR3 is TGTGCCAGCAACCGGGACGTTACCTACGAGCAGTACTTC.

This clonotype was counted many times. This chain connects TRBV7-2 to TRBJ2-5; 9 bases map to TRBD2. Germline trimming cut 1 base from V and 1 base from J; bases unmatched to any gene: 4. Germline V lookup: CDR1 SGHTA, CDR2 FQGNSA. The CDR3 loop spans 16 amino acids. CDR3 coding DNA: TGTGCCAGCAGCTTAGTTGGGACTAGCAGCCAAGAGACCCAGTACTTC. Amino acid sequence: CASSLVGTSSQETQYF.